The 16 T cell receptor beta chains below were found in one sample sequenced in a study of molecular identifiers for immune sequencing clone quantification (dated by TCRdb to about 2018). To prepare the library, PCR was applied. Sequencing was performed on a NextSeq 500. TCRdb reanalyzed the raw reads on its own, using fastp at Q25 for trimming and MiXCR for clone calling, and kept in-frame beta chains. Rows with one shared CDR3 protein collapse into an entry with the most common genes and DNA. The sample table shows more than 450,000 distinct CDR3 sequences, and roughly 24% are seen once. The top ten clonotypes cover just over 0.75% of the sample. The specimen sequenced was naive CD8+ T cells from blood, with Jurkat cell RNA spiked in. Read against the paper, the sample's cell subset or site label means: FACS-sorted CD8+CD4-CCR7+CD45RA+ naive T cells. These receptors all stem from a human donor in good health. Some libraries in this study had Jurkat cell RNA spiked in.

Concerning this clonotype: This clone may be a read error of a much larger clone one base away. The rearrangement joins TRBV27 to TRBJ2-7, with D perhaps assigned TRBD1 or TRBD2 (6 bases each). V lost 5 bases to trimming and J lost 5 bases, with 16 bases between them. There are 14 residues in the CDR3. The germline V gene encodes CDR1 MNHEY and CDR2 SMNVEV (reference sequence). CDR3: CASSIGGPSHEQYF. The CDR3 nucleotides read TGTGCCAGCAGTATCGGGGGCCCGTCCCACGAGCAGTACTTC.

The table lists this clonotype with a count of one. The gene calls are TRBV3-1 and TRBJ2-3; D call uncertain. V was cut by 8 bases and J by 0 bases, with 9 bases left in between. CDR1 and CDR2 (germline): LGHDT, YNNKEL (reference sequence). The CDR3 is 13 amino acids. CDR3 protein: CASAETSTDTQYF. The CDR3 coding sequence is TGTGCCAGCGCCGAAACTAGCACAGATACGCAGTATTTT.

The CDR3 region has the DNA TGTGCCAGCAGTTACGGCGGGACCGGCACTGAAGCTTTCTTT. It codes for CASSYGGTGTEAFF. The chain combines TRBV6-2 or TRBV6-3 with TRBJ1-1; possibly TRBD1 for D (5 bases). Germline V gene sequence: CDR1 MNHEY, CDR2 SVGEGT. Trimming cost V 2 bases and J 4 bases, with 11 bases left between them. The CDR3 sequence is 14 residues long.

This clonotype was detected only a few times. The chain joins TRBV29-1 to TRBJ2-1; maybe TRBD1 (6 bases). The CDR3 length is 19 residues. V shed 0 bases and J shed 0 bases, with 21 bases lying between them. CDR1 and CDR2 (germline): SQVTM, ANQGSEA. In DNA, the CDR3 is TGCAGCGTTGAAGATTGGGGCCGGGACACCCTGAGCTCCTACAATGAGCAGTTCTTC. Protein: CSVEDWGRDTLSSYNEQFF.

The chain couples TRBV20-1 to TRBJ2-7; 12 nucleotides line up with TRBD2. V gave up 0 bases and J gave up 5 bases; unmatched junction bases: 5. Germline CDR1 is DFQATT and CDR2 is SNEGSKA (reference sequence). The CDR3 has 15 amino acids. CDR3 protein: CSAREWTSGNDEQYF. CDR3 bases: TGCAGTGCTAGAGAGTGGACTAGCGGGAATGACGAGCAGTACTTC.

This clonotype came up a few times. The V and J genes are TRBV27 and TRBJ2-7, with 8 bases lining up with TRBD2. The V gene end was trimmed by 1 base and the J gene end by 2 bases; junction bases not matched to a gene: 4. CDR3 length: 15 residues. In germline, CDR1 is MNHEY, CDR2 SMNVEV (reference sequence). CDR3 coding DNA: TGTGCCAGCAGTTTATTTCCCGGGAGGGCCTACGAGCAGTACTTC. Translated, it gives CASSLFPGRAYEQYF.

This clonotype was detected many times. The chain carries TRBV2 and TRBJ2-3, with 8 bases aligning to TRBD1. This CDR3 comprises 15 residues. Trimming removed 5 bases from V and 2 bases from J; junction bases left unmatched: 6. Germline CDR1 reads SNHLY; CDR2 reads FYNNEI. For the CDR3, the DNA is TGTGCCAGCAGTCCCGGACAGGGCCTCACAGATACGCAGTATTTT. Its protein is CASSPGQGLTDTQYF.

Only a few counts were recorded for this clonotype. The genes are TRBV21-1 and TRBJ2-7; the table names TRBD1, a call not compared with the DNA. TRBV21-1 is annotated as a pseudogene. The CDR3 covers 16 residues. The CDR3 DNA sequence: TGTGCCAGCAGCAATGGGACAGCCCAAAGCTCCTACGAGCAGTACTTC. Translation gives CASSNGTAQSSYEQYF.

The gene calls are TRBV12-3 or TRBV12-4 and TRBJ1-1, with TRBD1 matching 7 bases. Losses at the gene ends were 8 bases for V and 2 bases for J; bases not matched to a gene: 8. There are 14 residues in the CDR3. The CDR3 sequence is CASGWGQINTEAFF. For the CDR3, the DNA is TGTGCCAGCGGTTGGGGACAGATAAACACTGAAGCTTTCTTT.

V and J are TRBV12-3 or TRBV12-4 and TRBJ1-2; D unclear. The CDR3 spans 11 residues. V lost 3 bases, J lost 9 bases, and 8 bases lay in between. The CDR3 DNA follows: TGTGCCAGCAGTTTTGGGGAAAGCTACACCTTC. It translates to CASSFGESYTF.

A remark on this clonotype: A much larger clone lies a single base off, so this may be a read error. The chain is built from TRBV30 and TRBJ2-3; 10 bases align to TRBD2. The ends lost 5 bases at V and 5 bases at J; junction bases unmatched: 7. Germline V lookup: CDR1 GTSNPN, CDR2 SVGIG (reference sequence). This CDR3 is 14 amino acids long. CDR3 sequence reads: CAWGSSGSRDTQYF. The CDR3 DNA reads TGTGCCTGGGGATCTAGCGGGAGTCGAGATACGCAGTATTTT.

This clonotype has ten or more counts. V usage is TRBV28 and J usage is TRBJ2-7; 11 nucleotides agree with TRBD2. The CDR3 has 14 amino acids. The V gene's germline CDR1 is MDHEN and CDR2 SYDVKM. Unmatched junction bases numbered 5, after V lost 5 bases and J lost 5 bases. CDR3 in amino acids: CASSPTTSGDEQYF. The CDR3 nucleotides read TGTGCCAGCAGTCCAACGACTAGCGGGGACGAGCAGTACTTC.

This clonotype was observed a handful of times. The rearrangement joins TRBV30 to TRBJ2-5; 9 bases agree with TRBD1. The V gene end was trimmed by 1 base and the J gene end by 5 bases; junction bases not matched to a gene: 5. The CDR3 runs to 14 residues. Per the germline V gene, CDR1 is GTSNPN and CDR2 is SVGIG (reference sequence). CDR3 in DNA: TGTGCCTGGAGTGCGGGACAGGGAAGGGAGACCCAGTACTTC. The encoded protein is CAWSAGQGRETQYF.

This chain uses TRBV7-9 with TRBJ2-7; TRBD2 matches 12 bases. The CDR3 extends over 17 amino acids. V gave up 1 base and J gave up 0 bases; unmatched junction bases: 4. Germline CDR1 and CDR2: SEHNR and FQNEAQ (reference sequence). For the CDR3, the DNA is TGTGCCAGCAGCTTAGGACTAGCGGGAGACCACTCCTACGAGCAGTACTTC. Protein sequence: CASSLGLAGDHSYEQYF.

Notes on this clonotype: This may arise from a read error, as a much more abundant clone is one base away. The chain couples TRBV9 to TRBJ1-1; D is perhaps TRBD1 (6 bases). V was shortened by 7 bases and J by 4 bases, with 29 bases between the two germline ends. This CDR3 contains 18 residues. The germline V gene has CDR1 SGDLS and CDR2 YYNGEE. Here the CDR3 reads CASGREGEPTLRGTEAFF. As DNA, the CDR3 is TGTGCCAGCGGAAGGGAGGGGGAACCAACCCTACGCGGCACTGAAGCTTTCTTT.

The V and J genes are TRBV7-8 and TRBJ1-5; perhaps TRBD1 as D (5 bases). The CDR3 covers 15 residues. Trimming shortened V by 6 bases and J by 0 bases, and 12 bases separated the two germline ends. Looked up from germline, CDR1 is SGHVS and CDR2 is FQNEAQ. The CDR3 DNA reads TGTGCCAGCAGTTGGGGACCGGGTAGCAATCAGCCCCAGCATTTT. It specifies CASSWGPGSNQPQHF.